What follows are 18 T cell receptor beta chains derived from one specimen sequenced in a study of cytotoxic CD8 clonotypes in ibrutinib-treated CLL (dated by TCRdb to 2020 to 2022). Library generation was performed with the immunoSEQ multiplex PCR assay. Drawn from immuneACCESS, this table holds only the in-frame rearrangements with V and J called that TCRdb kept. Clones are partly lost; checked studies trace under half to an unresolved V gene and leave the rest unexplained. The sample table shows 150,000 or so clones, and 75% to 85% are seen once. The top ten clones comprise roughly 13% of the sample. The time point label here, explained by the study, means: about 11 months on ibrutinib. This specimen was PBMCs, taken after 12 months of ibrutinib treatment. Receptor source: a human donor with chronic lymphocytic leukemia.

J is TRBJ2-1 and V is TRBV2, with TRBD1 matching over 7 bases. This CDR3 is built from 15 residues. V shed 8 bases and J 3 bases; nucleotides not matched to a gene: 10. CDR1 is SNHLY and CDR2 is FYNNEI in the germline V gene. Here the CDR3 reads CASSQTGIFYNEQFF. The CDR3 bases are TGTGCCAGCTCTCAGACAGGGATTTTCTACAATGAGCAGTTCTTC.

The chain carries TRBV7-9 and TRBJ2-7; 8 nucleotides align to TRBD1. V was clipped by 2 bases and J by 6 bases; unmatched bases: 9. The length of the CDR3 is 15 residues. Germline V CDR1 and CDR2: SEHNR, FQNEAQ (reference sequence). The chain's CDR3 is CASSLRETGAIEQYF. As DNA, the CDR3 is TGTGCCAGCAGCTTAAGGGAGACAGGGGCCATCGAGCAGTACTTC.

The J gene is TRBJ1-3, the V gene TRBV28, with TRBD1 identical over 11 bases. Germline CDR1 and CDR2: MDHEN and SYDVKM. The CDR3 spans 16 residues. V trimming: 5 bases; J trimming: 2 bases; junction bases outside the gene matches: 5. CDR3 in amino acids: CASSGPGQGAGNTIYF. CDR3 coding DNA: TGTGCCAGCAGTGGGCCGGGACAGGGGGCTGGAAACACCATATATTTT.

V gene TRBV5-1 combines with J gene TRBJ2-1, with D possibly TRBD2 on 5 matching bases. Germline V CDR1 and CDR2: SGHRS, YFSETQ. Trimming pared 0 bases from V and 0 bases from J, leaving 7 bases between. CDR3 length: 15 amino acids. The CDR3 coding sequence is TGCGCCAGCAGCTTGGGTAGCGCCTCCTACAATGAGCAGTTCTTC. Amino acids: CASSLGSASYNEQFF.

V usage is TRBV30 and J usage is TRBJ2-6; TRBD1 agrees at 8 bases. Germline CDR1 and CDR2: GTSNPN and SVGIG (reference sequence). J was trimmed by 4 bases and V by 0 bases; bases with no gene match: 11. The CDR3 loop spans 18 amino acids. As DNA, the CDR3 is TGTGCCTGGAGTGTACAACGTTTACAGGGGGTCGGGGCCAACGTCCTGACTTTC. Protein product: CAWSVQRLQGVGANVLTF.

The sample holds one count of this clone. The CDR3 coding sequence is TGTGCCAGCAGCTTGAGTCGCCTCGGGACCCAGTACTTC. Translated: CASSLSRLGTQYF. The V call is TRBV5-6, the J call TRBJ2-5; D call uncertain. The CDR3 is made up of 13 amino acids. V was pared by 1 base and J by 7 bases, with 11 bases between. Germline CDR1 is SGHDT and CDR2 is YYEEEE.

This chain links TRBV25-1 with TRBJ1-4, with unresolved D. CDR3 length: 14 amino acids. Germline V gives CDR1 MGHDK, CDR2 SYGVNS. V gave up 5 bases and J gave up 8 bases, with 15 bases separating them. The CDR3 spells CASSPVGFEEKLFF. Here the CDR3 DNA reads TGTGCCAGCAGTCCGGTGGGTTTCGAAGAAAAACTGTTTTTT.

The V call is TRBV6-1, the J call TRBJ2-1, with 12 nucleotides matching TRBD2. Looked up from germline, CDR1 is MNHNS and CDR2 is SASEGT. With V trimmed by 2 bases and J by 4 bases, 6 bases remained unmatched. The CDR3 extends over 17 amino acids. The CDR3 DNA follows: TGTGCCAGCAGTGAACTACTAGCGGGAGGCCCTTACAATGAGCAGTTCTTC. Its protein product is CASSELLAGGPYNEQFF.

This chain joins TRBV7-9 and TRBJ1-2; the match to TRBD1 covers 12 bases. The CDR3 sequence is 15 residues long. CDR1 and CDR2 (germline): SEHNR, FQNEAQ (reference sequence). Trimming took 4 bases from V and 7 from J; bases not matched to a gene: 7. The CDR3 DNA is TGTGCCAGCAGCTCAATCCGGGACAGGGGGCCTGGCTACACCTTC. This sequence encodes CASSSIRDRGPGYTF. Using reference TRBV7-9 and TRBJ1-2 for the parts outside the CDR3, the full variable domain is DTGVSQNPRHKITKRGQNVTFRCDPISEHNRLYWYRQTLGQGPEFLTYFQNEAQLEKSRLLSDRFSAERPKGSFSTLEIQRTEQGDSAMYLCASSSIRDRGPGYTFGSGTRLTVV.

This rearrangement joins TRBV4-1 to TRBJ2-7; D remains unclear. Germline V gives CDR1 MGHRA, CDR2 YSYEKL. The CDR3 consists of 14 residues. V gave up 1 base and J gave up 2 bases, with 9 bases separating them. The CDR3 loop is CASSQVGRPYEQYF. The CDR3 bases are TGCGCCAGCAGCCAAGTCGGACGGCCCTACGAGCAGTACTTC.

This clone was observed once. This rearrangement joins TRBV7-2 to TRBJ2-2, with D maybe TRBD2 (6 bases). Trimming left V 3 bases short and J 3 bases short, with 11 bases between. This CDR3 has 15 amino acids. Germline V lookup: CDR1 SGHTA, CDR2 FQGNSA. The CDR3 nucleotides are TGTGCCAGCAGCTTCAAGTCTAGCGACACCGGGGAGCTGTTTTTT. Amino acid sequence: CASSFKSSDTGELFF.

The CDR3 loop reads CASSSPPGGKNEQFF. The CDR3 DNA is TGTGCCAGCAGTTCACCTCCGGGGGGGAAGAATGAGCAGTTCTTC. The genes are TRBV28 and TRBJ2-1; TRBD2 agrees at 8 bases. V lost 4 bases to trimming and J lost 7 bases; unmatched junction nucleotides: 9. CDR1 and CDR2 (germline): MDHEN, SYDVKM. This CDR3 spans 15 amino acids. The variable domain in full, with the rest retrieved from reference TRBV28 and TRBJ2-1, is DVKVTQSSRYLVKRTGEKVFLECVQDMDHENMFWYRQDPGLGLRLIYFSYDVKMKEKGDIPEGYSVSREKKERFSLILESASTNQTSMYLCASSSPPGGKNEQFFGPGTRLTVL.

This chain connects TRBV7-6 to TRBJ1-1; no firm D call. Germline V gives CDR1 SGHVS, CDR2 FNYEAQ. This CDR3 has 17 residues. Trimming stripped 1 base from V and 3 bases from J, with 18 bases between. The chain's CDR3 is CASSLGHPRKPHTEAFF. As DNA, the CDR3 is TGTGCCAGCAGCTTAGGCCACCCGAGAAAGCCCCACACTGAAGCTTTCTTT.

The chain joins TRBV9 to TRBJ2-1, with a weak D call TRBD2 (5 bases). V lost 1 base and J 1 base, leaving 9 bases between the germline ends. This CDR3 region has 15 residues. Germline CDR1 reads SGDLS; CDR2 reads YYNGEE. The CDR3 is CASSVTWTSYNEQFF. The CDR3 DNA sequence: TGTGCCAGCAGCGTAACTTGGACTTCCTACAATGAGCAGTTCTTC.

The chain has TRBV28 and TRBJ2-7; 9 bases fit TRBD1. The CDR3 length is 15 residues. J gave up 5 bases and V 7 bases, and 12 bases lay outside the gene matches. The germline V gene encodes CDR1 MDHEN and CDR2 SYDVKM. The CDR3 region has the DNA TGTGCCAGCATCAAAAGCGGACAGGGGATCCACGAGCAGTACTTC. Translation gives CASIKSGQGIHEQYF.

This clone was counted between two and nine times. V is TRBV7-9 and J is TRBJ2-2; 10 positions match TRBD2. This CDR3 comprises 16 residues. From germline, CDR1 is SEHNR and CDR2 FQNEAQ (reference sequence). The J segment lost 5 bases and the V segment lost 5 bases, leaving 8 bases of the junction unmatched. CDR3 loop: CASSPPSGSLTGELFF. DNA for the CDR3: TGTGCCAGCAGCCCGCCTAGCGGGAGTTTGACCGGGGAGCTGTTTTTT.

J is TRBJ2-7 and V is TRBV7-9; tentatively, D is TRBD1 or TRBD2 (5 bases each). This CDR3 is built from 15 residues. The germline V gene encodes CDR1 SEHNR and CDR2 FQNEAQ (reference sequence). Trimming removed 1 base from V and 2 bases from J, with 12 bases in between. Here the CDR3 DNA reads TGTGCCAGCAGCTTAGGGTCAAGGGGAGCCTACGAGCAGTACTTC. It encodes CASSLGSRGAYEQYF. Full variable domain (rest looked up from reference TRBV7-9 and TRBJ2-7): DTGVSQNPRHKITKRGQNVTFRCDPISEHNRLYWYRQTLGQGPEFLTYFQNEAQLEKSRLLSDRFSAERPKGSFSTLEIQRTEQGDSAMYLCASSLGSRGAYEQYFGPGTRLTVT.

The chain recombines TRBV6-6 with TRBJ2-7; 9 nucleotides align to TRBD1. Germline CDR1 reads MNHNY; CDR2 reads SVGAGI (reference sequence). Unmatched junction bases numbered 6, after V lost 6 bases and J lost 3 bases. The CDR3 has 14 amino acids. The CDR3 coding sequence is TGTGCCAGCAGCCAGGACAGGGGTCTCTACGAGCAGTACTTC. It is translated as CASSQDRGLYEQYF.